This T cell receptor beta chain was recovered during a study of shared clonotypes between healthy human individuals. About this clone itself: Its antigen remains unidentified.

Clones were sequenced by immunoSEQ multiplex PCR, and TCRdb holds only the in-frame ones, with some missing. The data contain about 680,000 clones, approximately 90% of them seen just once; the ten biggest clones take up nearly 25%. The study's findings and limits: Generally, naive subsets (rather than memory subsets) showed larger estimated richness. Around 5.3% of naive CD4 clonotypes were shared across four donors. In contrast to clonotypes shared by all four donors, non-shared clonotypes had lower generation probabilities.

Only CD45RO-negative cells positively selected for CCR7 counted as naive CD8 cells, so terminally differentiated effector memory CD45RA+ cells were excluded. Specimen: naive CD8+ T cells sorted from blood. The sequence was obtained from a young man in good health.

CDR3 sequence reads: CASSLVSTGGEQYF. As DNA, the CDR3 is TGTGCCAGCAGCTTAGTATCAACAGGGGGCGAGCAGTACTTC. The chain joins TRBV7-9 to TRBJ2-7, with TRBD1 matching over 8 bases. CDR1 and CDR2 from the germline V gene are SEHNR and FQNEAQ (reference sequence). J lost 6 bases, V lost 1 base, and 5 bases had no gene match. CDR3 length equals 14 residues.